The source of this T cell receptor beta chain is a study of blood T cell repertoires in COVID-19. Study overall: The United States, Italy and Spain provided the acute and convalescent COVID-19 samples. PBMCs, B-cell-depleted T cells, or T cells were the source of the cDNA or gDNA that made up the material.

This clone has just one count. Sequenced by immunoSEQ multiplex PCR; TCRdb stores in-frame clones only, minus some. This sample carries about 20,000 clones, around 74% of them seen once, and the ten largest clones take approximately 60%. V shed 3 bases and J shed 6 bases, with 14 bases lying between them. The V gene's germline CDR1 is SGHTA and CDR2 FQGNSA. This CDR3 contains 14 residues. The material sequenced was peripheral blood. The TCR comes from a man aged 80 or over with acute or convalescent COVID-19. The V call is TRBV7-2, the J call TRBJ1-1, with D tentatively TRBD1 (6 bases). The CDR3 protein is CASSFLQGRAEAFF. The CDR3 bases are TGTGCCAGCAGCTTCCTACAGGGCCGGGCTGAAGCTTTCTTT. The full variable domain, rest sourced from reference TRBV7-2 and TRBJ1-1, is GAGVSQSPSNKVTEKGKDVELRCDPISGHTALYWYRQSLGQGLEFLIYFQGNSAPDKSGLPSDRFSAERTGGSVSTLTIQRTQQEDSAVYLCASSFLQGRAEAFFGQGTRLTVV.